This T cell receptor beta chain was recovered during a study of blood T cell repertoires in COVID-19. Study background: Samples taken during acute and convalescent COVID-19 were collected in the United States, Italy and Spain. The cDNA or gDNA used as material had been derived from T cells, B-cell-depleted T cells, or PBMCs.

TCRdb's table, derived via immunoSEQ multiplex PCR, lists solely in-frame clones and lacks some. The sample includes a few hundred thousand clones, approximately 88% seen only once; the top ten take 2% to 3%. Cohort allocation depended upon clinical history that participants reported. From germline, CDR1 is SGHRS and CDR2 YFSETQ. V lost 1 base and J lost 7; bases outside the gene matches: 4. The CDR3 runs 13 residues. The sample consisted of PBMCs or T cells enriched from blood (not recorded which). The J gene is TRBJ1-1, the V gene TRBV5-1, with 7 bases aligning to TRBD1. This receptor was identified in a woman in her thirties or forties with acute COVID-19. Here the CDR3 reads CASSLIAGGEAFF. The CDR3 DNA sequence: TGCGCCAGCAGCTTGATTGCAGGGGGTGAAGCTTTCTTT.